Sequencing of this TCR beta chain was carried out in a study of CD8 T cells in Susac syndrome. RNA in amounts of about 0.5 to 1 ug was reverse transcribed with random hexamers. TCRdb analysed the immunoSEQ multiplex PCR reads with MiXCR anew, one entry per CDR3 protein. This table has 200,000 or so distinct CDR3 sequences, around 90% appearing once. Germline CDR1 MNHEY, CDR2 SVGEGT. The CDR3 is made up of 18 amino acids. Trimming cost V 7 bases and J 2 bases; bases outside gene matches: 13. This clonotype originated in a human donor with multiple sclerosis. Sequenced material: CD8+ T cells from PBMCs. V usage is TRBV6-2 or TRBV6-3 and J usage is TRBJ2-3; 12 nucleotides agree with TRBD2. CDR3 region: CASTTTLLAGGDTDTQYF. Written as DNA, the CDR3 is TGTGCCAGCACCACGACTCTACTAGCGGGAGGTGACACAGATACGCAGTATTTT.